These T cell receptor beta chains were read from a single sample in a study of T cell responses to AZD1222 COVID-19 vaccine. Assay used: immunoSEQ multiplex PCR; TCRdb lists only in-frame clones, some missing. In the table there are about 130,000 clones, about 91% of which are singletons. Specimen: peripheral blood, collected on day 0 of AZD1222 vaccination. These receptors originate from an adult in good health. CDR3s include the opening cysteine and the closing phenylalanine or tryptophan. The D gene is left open where the match is weak.

TRBD1	TRBV2	TRBJ1-2	14	TGTGCCAGCAGTTCTAACAGGGGGCACAATGGCTACACCTTC	CASSSNRGHNGYTF
NA	TRBV18	TRBJ1-2	13	TGTGCCAGCTCACCAGAGAAGGACTATGGCTACACCTTC	CASSPEKDYGYTF
TRBD1	TRBV18	TRBJ1-3	16	TGTGCCAGCTCACAACAGGACAGGGCAGCTGGAAACACCATATATTTT	CASSQQDRAAGNTIYF
TRBD1	TRBV10-2	TRBJ1-6	14	TGCGCCAGCAGTGAGTCGGGACAGCCCAGGCCCCTCCACTTT	CASSESGQPRPLHF
NA	TRBV4-3	TRBJ1-4	16	TGCGCCAGCAGCCAAGAAGACTCCAGGGGTAATGAAAAACTGTTTTTT	CASSQEDSRGNEKLFF
NA	TRBV7-9	TRBJ2-5	14	TGTGCCAGCAGCTCCTCGGAGGGTTCTGGGACCCAGTACTTC	CASSSSEGSGTQYF
NA	TRBV7-2	TRBJ1-5	15	TGTGCCAGCAGCCGGACAGTGAATAGCAATCAGCCCCAGCATTTT	CASSRTVNSNQPQHF
TRBD2	TRBV4-3	TRBJ2-1	16	TGCGCCAGCAGCCGAAACGACGGGAGGACCGGCAATGAGCAGTTCTTC	CASSRNDGRTGNEQFF
TRBD1	TRBV2	TRBJ1-5	14	TGTGCCAGTTCGTGGGGGACAGGGAGCCAGCCCCAGCATTTT	CASSWGTGSQPQHF
TRBD1	TRBV10-3	TRBJ1-6	13	TGTGCCTTGGGACAGGCACTTAATTCACCCCTCCACTTT	CALGQALNSPLHF
TRBD2	TRBV4-3	TRBJ2-1	14	TGCGCCAGCAGCACCGGGACTAACATAGTTGAGCAGTTCTTC	CASSTGTNIVEQFF
NA	TRBV19	TRBJ2-2	15	TGTGCCAGTAGTATGCAGGGTAGGGACACCGGGGAGCTGTTTTTT	CASSMQGRDTGELFF
NA	TRBV7-2	TRBJ2-1	14	TGTGCCAGCAGCTTAGAGTGGGCCTACAATGAGCAGTTCTTC	CASSLEWAYNEQFF
TRBD1	TRBV19	TRBJ2-5	14	TGTGCCAGTAGTAGAAGACAGGGGCAAGAGACCCAGTACTTC	CASSRRQGQETQYF
NA	TRBV19	TRBJ2-7	11	TGTGCGACGACAGACTCCTACGAGCAGTACTTC	CATTDSYEQYF
NA	TRBV6-5	TRBJ1-3	14	TGTGCCAGCAGTAATTTGCAATCTGGAAACACCATATATTTT	CASSNLQSGNTIYF
TRBD1	TRBV7-2	TRBJ1-4	15	TGTGCCAGCAGCTTGTACCGGGACAGTAGCGAAAAACTGTTTTTT	CASSLYRDSSEKLFF
TRBD1	TRBV6-5	TRBJ1-1	15	TGTGCCAGCAGTTACGGACAGGGCATGAACACTGAAGCTTTCTTT	CASSYGQGMNTEAFF
NA	TRBV6-4	TRBJ2-3	14	TGTGCCAGCAGTGAAACAGGGATCACAGATACGCAGTATTTT	CASSETGITDTQYF
NA	TRBV5-1	TRBJ1-6	14	TGCGCCAGCAGCTCTGGGCAGGGGAATTCACCCCTCCACTTT	CASSSGQGNSPLHF
TRBD1	TRBV9	TRBJ2-6	18	TGTGCCAGCAGCGCCCGGGACAGGTCCTTCTCTGGGGCCAACGTCCTGACTTTC	CASSARDRSFSGANVLTF
NA	TRBV9	TRBJ2-7	15	TGTGCCAGCAGCGTATCCGTCGGGGGTAGCTACGAGCAGTACTTC	CASSVSVGGSYEQYF